This T cell receptor (beta chain) was sequenced in a study of CD8 T cells in ankylosing spondylitis. Study findings and constraints: CD8+ by phenotype, disease-linked clones were relatively rare in peripheral blood. Disease-linked clones reportedly showed significant enrichment in matched ankylosing spondylitis synovial fluid. Blood of patients with ankylosing spondylitis appeared to be characterized by a TCR beta motif of fewer than 10 highly homologous variants.

Trimming removed 1 base from V and 6 bases from J, with 16 bases in between. The CDR3 extends over 15 amino acids. The V gene's germline CDR1 is SGHDN and CDR2 FVKESK. Quantitative 5'-RACE was performed with molecular barcodes, and it yielded the TCR beta libraries. TCRdb processed the 5' RACE reads anew with MiXCR; each CDR3 protein has one entry. The sample includes roughly 350,000 distinct CDR3 sequences, under 8.5% of them seen just once. This clonotype was found many times. Its specificity is not known. The origin of this receptor is a male donor with ankylosing spondylitis. The source material was blood, either unsorted or a sorted T cell fraction (not recorded which). J is TRBJ2-7 and V is TRBV14; possible D gene TRBD1, 6 bases. CDR3: CASSQVLRGTSEQYF. Here the CDR3 DNA reads TGTGCCAGCAGCCAAGTGCTCAGGGGTACATCCGAGCAGTACTTC.